This TCR beta chain was captured by sequencing in a study of T-cell reconstitution after alpha-beta-depleted transplantation in children. Study-level findings and limits: About two months after transplant, alpha-beta T cells reportedly came from several hundred expanded graft clones.

In the case of this clonotype: The antigen remains undetermined.

It was with unique molecular identifiers that the TCRbeta library was prepared. TCRdb independently ran MiXCR on the PCR reads; one entry per CDR3 protein. The sample yields around 420,000 distinct CDR3 sequences, 16% seen once. Germline loops: CDR1 DFQATT, CDR2 SNEGSKA (reference sequence). Deletions cut 5 bases from V and 2 bases from J, with 15 bases between. The CDR3 sequence is 14 residues long. The sequence was collected from a boy less than two years old who had a stem cell transplant for Wiskott-Aldrich syndrome, so the T cells may come from the graft donor. The material sequenced was PBMCs, mostly from graft donor cells, taken 360 days after TCRalphabeta/CD19-depleted stem cell transplant. The rearrangement links TRBV20-1 to TRBJ2-5; D not certain. The CDR3, as DNA: TGCAGTGCTCCTACGATCTTACAGCAAGAGACCCAGTACTTC. It yields the protein CSAPTILQQETQYF.